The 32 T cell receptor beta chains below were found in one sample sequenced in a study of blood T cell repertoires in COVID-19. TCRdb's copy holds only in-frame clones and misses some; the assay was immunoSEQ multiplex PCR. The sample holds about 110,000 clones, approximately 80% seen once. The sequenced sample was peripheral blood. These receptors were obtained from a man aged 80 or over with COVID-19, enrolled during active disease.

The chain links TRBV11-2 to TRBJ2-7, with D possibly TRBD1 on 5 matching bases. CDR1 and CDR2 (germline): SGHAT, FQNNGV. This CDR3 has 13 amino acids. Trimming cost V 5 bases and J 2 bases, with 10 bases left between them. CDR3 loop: CASSIQTAYEQYF. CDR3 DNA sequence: TGTGCCAGCAGCATTCAGACAGCCTACGAGCAGTACTTC.

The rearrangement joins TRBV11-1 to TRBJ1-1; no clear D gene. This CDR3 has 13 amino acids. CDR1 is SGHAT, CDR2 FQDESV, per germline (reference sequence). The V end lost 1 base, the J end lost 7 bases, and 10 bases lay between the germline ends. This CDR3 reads CASSLVSRYEAFF. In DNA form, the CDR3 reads TGTGCCAGCAGCTTAGTATCTCGGTATGAAGCTTTCTTT.

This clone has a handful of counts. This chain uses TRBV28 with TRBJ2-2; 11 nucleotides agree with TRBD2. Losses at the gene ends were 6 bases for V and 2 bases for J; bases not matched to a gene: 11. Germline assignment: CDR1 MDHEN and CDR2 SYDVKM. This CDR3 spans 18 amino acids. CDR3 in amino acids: CASSPLAGATPNTGELFF. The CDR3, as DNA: TGTGCCAGCAGCCCACTAGCGGGGGCCACCCCCAACACCGGGGAGCTGTTTTTT.

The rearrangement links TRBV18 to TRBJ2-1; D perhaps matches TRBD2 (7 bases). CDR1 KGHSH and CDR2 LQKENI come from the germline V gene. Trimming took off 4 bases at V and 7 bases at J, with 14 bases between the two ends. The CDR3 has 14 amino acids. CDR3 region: CASSLQEGGNEQFF. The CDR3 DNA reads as TGTGCCAGCTCACTCCAGGAGGGGGGGAATGAGCAGTTCTTC.

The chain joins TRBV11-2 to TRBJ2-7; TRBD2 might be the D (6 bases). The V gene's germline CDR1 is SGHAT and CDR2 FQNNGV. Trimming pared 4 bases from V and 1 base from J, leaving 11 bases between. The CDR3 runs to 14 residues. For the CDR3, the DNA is TGTGCCAGCAGCTCAATCGGACTATCCTACGAGCAGTACTTC. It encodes CASSSIGLSYEQYF.

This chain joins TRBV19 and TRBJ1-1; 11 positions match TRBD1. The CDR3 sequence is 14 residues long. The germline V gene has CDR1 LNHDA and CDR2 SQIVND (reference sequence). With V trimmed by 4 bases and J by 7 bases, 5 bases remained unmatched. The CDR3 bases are TGTGCCAGTAGTAGCTGGACAGGGGGCGGTGAAGCTTTCTTT. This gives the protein CASSSWTGGGEAFF.

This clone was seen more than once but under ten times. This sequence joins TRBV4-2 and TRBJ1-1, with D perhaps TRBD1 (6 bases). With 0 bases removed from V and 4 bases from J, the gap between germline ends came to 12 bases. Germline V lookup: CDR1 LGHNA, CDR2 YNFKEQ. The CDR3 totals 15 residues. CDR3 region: CASSQEGRGGTEAFF. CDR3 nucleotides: TGTGCCAGCAGCCAAGAGGGGAGGGGGGGCACTGAAGCTTTCTTT.

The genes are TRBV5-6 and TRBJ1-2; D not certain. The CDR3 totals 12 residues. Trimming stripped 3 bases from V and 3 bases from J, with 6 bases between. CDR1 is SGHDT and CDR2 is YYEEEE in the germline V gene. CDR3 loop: CASSYQDYGYTF. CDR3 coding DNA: TGTGCCAGCAGCTACCAGGACTATGGCTACACCTTC. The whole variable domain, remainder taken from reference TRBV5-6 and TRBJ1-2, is DAGVTQSPTHLIKTRGQQVTLRCSPKSGHDTVSWYQQALGQGPQFIFQYYEEEERQRGNFPDRFSGHQFPNYSSELNVNALLLGDSALYLCASSYQDYGYTFGSGTRLTVV.

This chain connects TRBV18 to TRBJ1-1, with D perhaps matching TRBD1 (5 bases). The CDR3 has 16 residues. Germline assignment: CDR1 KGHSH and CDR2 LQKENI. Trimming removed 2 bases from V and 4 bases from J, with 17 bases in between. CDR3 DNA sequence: TGTGCCAGCTCACCAAGCCCCCAGGGCGTGGGCACTGAAGCTTTCTTT. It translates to CASSPSPQGVGTEAFF.

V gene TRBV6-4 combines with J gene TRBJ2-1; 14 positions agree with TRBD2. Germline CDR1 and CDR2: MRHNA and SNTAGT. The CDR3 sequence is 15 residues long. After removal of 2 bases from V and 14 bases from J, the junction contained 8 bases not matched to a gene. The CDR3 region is CASSDTGTSGSGKFF. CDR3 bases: TGTGCCAGCAGTGACACCGGGACTAGCGGGAGTGGGAAGTTCTTC.

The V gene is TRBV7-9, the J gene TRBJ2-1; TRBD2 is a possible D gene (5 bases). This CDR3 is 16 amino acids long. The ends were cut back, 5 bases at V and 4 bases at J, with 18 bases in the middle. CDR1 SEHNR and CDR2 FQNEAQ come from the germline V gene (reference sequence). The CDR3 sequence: CASSIGDLGIYNEQFF. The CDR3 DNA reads TGTGCCAGCAGCATCGGGGATCTTGGGATATACAATGAGCAGTTCTTC.

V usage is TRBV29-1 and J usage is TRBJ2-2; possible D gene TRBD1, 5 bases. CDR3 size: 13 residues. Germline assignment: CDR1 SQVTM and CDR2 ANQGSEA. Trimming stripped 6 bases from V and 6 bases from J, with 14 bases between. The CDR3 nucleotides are TGCAGCGTAGCCGGACATGGCTCCGGGGAGCTGTTTTTT. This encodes CSVAGHGSGELFF.

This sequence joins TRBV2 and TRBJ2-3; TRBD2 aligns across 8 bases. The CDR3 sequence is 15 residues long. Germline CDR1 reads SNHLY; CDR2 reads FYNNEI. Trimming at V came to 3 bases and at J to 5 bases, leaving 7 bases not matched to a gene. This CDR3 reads CASSDRAGAGDTQYF. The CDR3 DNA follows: TGTGCCAGCAGTGACAGAGCGGGAGCGGGAGATACGCAGTATTTT. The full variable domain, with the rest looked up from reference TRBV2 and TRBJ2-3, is EPEVTQTPSHQVTQMGQEVILRCVPISNHLYFYWYRQILGQKVEFLVSFYNNEISEKSEIFDDQFSVERPDGSNFTLKIRSTKLEDSAMYFCASSDRAGAGDTQYFGPGTRLTVL.

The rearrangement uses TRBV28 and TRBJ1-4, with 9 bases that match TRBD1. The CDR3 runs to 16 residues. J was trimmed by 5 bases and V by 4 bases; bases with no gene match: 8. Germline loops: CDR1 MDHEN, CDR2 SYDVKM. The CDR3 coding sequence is TGTGCCAGCAGTTCGCCTGGACAGGGGAAAAATGAAAAACTGTTTTTT. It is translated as CASSSPGQGKNEKLFF.

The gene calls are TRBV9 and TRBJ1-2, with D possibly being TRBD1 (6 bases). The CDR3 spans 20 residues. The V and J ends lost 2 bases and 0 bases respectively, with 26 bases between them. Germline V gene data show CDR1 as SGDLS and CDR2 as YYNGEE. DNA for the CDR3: TGTGCCAGCAGCGTCAGTTTCAACCACGGACAGCCTTCATCTAACTATGGCTACACCTTC. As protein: CASSVSFNHGQPSSNYGYTF.

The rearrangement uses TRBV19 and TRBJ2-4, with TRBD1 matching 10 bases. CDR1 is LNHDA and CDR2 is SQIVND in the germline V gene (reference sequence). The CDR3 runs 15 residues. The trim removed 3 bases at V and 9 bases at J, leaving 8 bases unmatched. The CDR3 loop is CASSIRGQGVVIQYF. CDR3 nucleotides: TGTGCCAGTAGTATCAGAGGACAGGGGGTCGTCATTCAGTACTTC.

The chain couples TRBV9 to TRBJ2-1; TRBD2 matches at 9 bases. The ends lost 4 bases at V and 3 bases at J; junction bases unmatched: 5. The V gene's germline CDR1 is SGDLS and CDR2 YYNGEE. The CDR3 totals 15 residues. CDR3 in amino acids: CASSQTSGLYNEQFF. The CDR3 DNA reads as TGTGCCAGCAGCCAGACTAGCGGACTCTACAATGAGCAGTTCTTC.

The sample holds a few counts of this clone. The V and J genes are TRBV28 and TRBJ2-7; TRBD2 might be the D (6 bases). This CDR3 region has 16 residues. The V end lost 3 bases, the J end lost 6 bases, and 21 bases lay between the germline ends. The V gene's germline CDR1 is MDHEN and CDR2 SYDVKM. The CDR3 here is CASSLGGSLPASEQYF. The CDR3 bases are TGTGCCAGCAGTTTGGGAGGTTCCCTCCCAGCGAGCGAGCAGTACTTC.

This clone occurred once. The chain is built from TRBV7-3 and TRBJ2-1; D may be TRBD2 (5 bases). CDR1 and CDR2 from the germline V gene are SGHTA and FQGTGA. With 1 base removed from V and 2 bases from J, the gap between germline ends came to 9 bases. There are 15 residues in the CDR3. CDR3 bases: TGTGCCAGCAGCTTAATAAGCGGCGCCTACAATGAGCAGTTCTTC. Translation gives CASSLISGAYNEQFF.

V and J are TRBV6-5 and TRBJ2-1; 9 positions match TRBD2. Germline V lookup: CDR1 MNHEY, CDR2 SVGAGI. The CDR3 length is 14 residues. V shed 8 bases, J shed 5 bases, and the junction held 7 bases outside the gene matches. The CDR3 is CASASSGTHNEQFF. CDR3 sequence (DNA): TGTGCCAGCGCGTCTAGCGGGACCCACAATGAGCAGTTCTTC.

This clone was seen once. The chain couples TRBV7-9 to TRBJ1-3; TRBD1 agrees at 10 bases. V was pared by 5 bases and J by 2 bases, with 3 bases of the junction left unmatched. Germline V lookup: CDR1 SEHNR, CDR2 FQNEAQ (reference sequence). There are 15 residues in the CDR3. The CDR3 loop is CASSPGTGAGNTIYF. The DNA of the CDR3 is TGTGCCAGCAGCCCGGGGACAGGGGCTGGAAACACCATATATTTT.

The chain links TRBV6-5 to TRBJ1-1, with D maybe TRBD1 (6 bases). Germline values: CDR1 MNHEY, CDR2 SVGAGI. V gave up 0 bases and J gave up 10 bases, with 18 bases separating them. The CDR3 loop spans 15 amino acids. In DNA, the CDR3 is TGTGCCAGCAGTTACTCAATCGGACAGTCCCCCGGAGCTTTCTTT. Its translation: CASSYSIGQSPGAFF.

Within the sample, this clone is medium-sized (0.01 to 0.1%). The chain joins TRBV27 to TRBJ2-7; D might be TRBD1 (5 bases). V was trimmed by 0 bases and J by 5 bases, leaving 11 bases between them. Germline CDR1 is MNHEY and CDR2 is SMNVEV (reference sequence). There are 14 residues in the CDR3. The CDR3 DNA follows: TGTGCCAGCAGTTTATCATCAGGGTGGGACGAGCAGTACTTC. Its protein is CASSLSSGWDEQYF.

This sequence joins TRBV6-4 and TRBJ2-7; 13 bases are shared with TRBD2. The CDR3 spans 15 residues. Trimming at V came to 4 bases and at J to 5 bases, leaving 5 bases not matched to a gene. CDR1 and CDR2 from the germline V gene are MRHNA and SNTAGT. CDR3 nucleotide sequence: TGTGCCAGCAGTGTACTAGCGGGAGGGCTGAACGAGCAGTACTTC. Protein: CASSVLAGGLNEQYF.

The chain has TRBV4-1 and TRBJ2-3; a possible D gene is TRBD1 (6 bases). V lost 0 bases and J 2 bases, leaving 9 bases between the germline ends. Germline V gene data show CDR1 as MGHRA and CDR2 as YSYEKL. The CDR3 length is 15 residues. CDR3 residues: CASSQDGQLTDTQYF. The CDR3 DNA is TGCGCCAGCAGCCAAGATGGACAGCTCACAGATACGCAGTATTTT.

Here the CDR3 DNA reads TGTGCCAGCAGCCAAGATGTTAGCAGGAGGCGGTACTTC. Protein sequence: CASSQDVSRRRYF. The chain joins TRBV3-1 (or the pseudogene TRBV3-2) to TRBJ2-7; tentative D call: TRBD2 (5 bases). This CDR3 is 13 amino acids long. The V gene's germline CDR1 is LGHDT and CDR2 YNNKEL (reference sequence). Trimming took 0 bases from V and 12 from J, leaving 15 bases between them.

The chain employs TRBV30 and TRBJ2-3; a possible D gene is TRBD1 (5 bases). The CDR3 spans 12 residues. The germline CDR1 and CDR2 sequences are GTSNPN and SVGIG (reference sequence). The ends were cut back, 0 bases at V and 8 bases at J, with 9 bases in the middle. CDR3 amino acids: CAWSVPQGTQYF. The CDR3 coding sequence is TGTGCCTGGAGTGTACCTCAGGGTACGCAGTATTTT.

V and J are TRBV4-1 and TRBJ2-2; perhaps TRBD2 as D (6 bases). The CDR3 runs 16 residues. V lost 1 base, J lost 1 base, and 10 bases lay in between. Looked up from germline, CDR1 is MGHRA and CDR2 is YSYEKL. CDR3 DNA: TGCGCCAGCAGCCAAGTTCCGGGACTGAACACCGGGGAGCTGTTTTTT. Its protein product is CASSQVPGLNTGELFF.

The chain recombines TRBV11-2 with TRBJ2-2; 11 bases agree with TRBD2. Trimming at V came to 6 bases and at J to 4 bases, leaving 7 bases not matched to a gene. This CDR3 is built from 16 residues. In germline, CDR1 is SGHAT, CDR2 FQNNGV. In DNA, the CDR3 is TGTGCCAGCAGGCATAGCGGGAGGGCCCGCACCGGGGAGCTGTTTTTT. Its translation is CASRHSGRARTGELFF.

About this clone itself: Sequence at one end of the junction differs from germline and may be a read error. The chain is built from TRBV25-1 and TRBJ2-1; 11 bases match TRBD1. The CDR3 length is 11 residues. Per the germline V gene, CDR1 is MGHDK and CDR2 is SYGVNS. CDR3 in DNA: TGTGCCAGCGGGGGGACAGGGGGTCCTCTCTTC. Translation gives CASGGTGGPLF.

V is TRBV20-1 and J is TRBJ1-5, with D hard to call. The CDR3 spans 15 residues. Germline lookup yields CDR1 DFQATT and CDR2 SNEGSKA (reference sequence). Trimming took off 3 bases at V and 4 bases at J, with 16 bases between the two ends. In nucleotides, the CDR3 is TGCAGTGCTAGTTATCAGGCCCGCCTGAATCAGCCCCAGCATTTT. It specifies CSASYQARLNQPQHF.

CDR3 amino acids: CASSLAGGTETQYF. As DNA, the CDR3 is TGTGCCAGCAGCTTGGCTGGCGGGACAGAGACCCAGTACTTC. This rearrangement joins TRBV5-4 to TRBJ2-5; D is perhaps TRBD2 (6 bases). This CDR3 region has 14 residues. The germline CDR1 and CDR2 sequences are SGHNT and YYREEE (reference sequence). Trimming pared 0 bases from V and 4 bases from J, leaving 10 bases between.